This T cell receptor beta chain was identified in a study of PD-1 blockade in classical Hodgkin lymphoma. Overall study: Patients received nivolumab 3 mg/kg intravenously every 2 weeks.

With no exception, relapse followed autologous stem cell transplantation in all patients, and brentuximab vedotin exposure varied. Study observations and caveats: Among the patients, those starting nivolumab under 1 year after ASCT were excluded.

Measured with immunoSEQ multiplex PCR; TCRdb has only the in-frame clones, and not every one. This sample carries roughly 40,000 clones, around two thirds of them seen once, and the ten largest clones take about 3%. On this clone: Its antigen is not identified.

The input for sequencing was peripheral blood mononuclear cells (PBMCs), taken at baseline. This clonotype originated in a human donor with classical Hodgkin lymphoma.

In nucleotides, the CDR3 is TGCGCCAGCAGCCAAGGGGATAATTATGAAGCTTTCTTT. Its translation: CASSQGDNYEAFF. The chain uses TRBV4-3 and TRBJ1-1; no firm D call. This CDR3 comprises 13 residues. The V gene's germline CDR1 is LGHNA and CDR2 YSLEER. V gave up 1 base and J gave up 7 bases, with 10 bases separating them.